The 18 T cell receptor beta chains in this list originate from one sample, sequenced in a study of blood T cell repertoires in COVID-19. Libraries were prepared by immunoSEQ multiplex PCR; TCRdb keeps only in-frame clonotypes and omits some of them. The sample has nearly 95,000 clones; 90% are singletons. Input material: peripheral blood. Every receptor here comes from a human donor with active COVID-19. The donor label of this sample is uncertain.

This clone was recorded only once. In DNA, the CDR3 is TGTGCCAGCAGCCTGATACCGGGACAGGCGCCTAGGACCTTC. The encoded protein is CASSLIPGQAPRTF. The rearrangement joins TRBV9 to TRBJ1-2; 8 bases line up with TRBD1. V shed 4 bases and J 14 bases; nucleotides not matched to a gene: 16. There are 14 residues in the CDR3. The germline V gene has CDR1 SGDLS and CDR2 YYNGEE.

CDR3 nucleotide sequence: TGTGCCAGCAGCTTCAGGGCGAGCACAGATACGCAGTATTTT. Its protein is CASSFRASTDTQYF. The rearrangement uses TRBV7-3 and TRBJ2-3; possibly TRBD1 for D (5 bases). V was cut by 3 bases and J by 0 bases, with 7 bases left in between. This CDR3 has 14 amino acids. Per the germline V gene, CDR1 is SGHTA and CDR2 is FQGTGA.

This clone was observed a single time. The V call is TRBV4-3, the J call TRBJ2-3; D gene unclear. The CDR3 has 15 residues. Deletions cut 7 bases from V and 2 bases from J, with 16 bases between. Germline loops: CDR1 LGHNA, CDR2 YSLEER. This CDR3 is CASTAHYLITDTQYF. CDR3 nucleotide sequence: TGCGCCAGCACCGCACACTACTTGATCACAGATACGCAGTATTTT.

The count of this clone is one. In DNA, the CDR3 is TGTGCCAGCAGCGAGACAGGGTACGAGCAGTACTTC. Its translation is CASSETGYEQYF. This sequence joins TRBV12-3 or TRBV12-4 and TRBJ2-7; TRBD1 matches at 7 bases. CDR3 size: 12 residues. The V segment lost 6 bases and the J segment 4 bases; nucleotides outside the gene matches: 3.

The chain couples TRBV7-2 to TRBJ2-5; possible D gene TRBD2, 6 bases. Germline CDR1 is SGHTA and CDR2 is FQGNSA. The CDR3 totals 14 residues. The V end was cut by 0 bases, the J end by 3 bases, with 8 bases between. CDR3 sequence (DNA): TGTGCCAGCAGCTTAGCGGGAGGAAAAGAGACCCAGTACTTC. Protein: CASSLAGGKETQYF. Together with reference TRBV7-2 and TRBJ2-5, the CDR3 gives the full variable domain: GAGVSQSPSNKVTEKGKDVELRCDPISGHTALYWYRQSLGQGLEFLIYFQGNSAPDKSGLPSDRFSAERTGGSVSTLTIQRTQQEDSAVYLCASSLAGGKETQYFGPGTRLLVL.

The V gene is TRBV28, the J gene TRBJ1-2, with 7 bases fitting TRBD1. The CDR3 is 12 amino acids. Germline V lookup: CDR1 MDHEN, CDR2 SYDVKM. V shed 5 bases, J shed 7 bases, and the junction held 4 bases outside the gene matches. In DNA, the CDR3 is TGTGCCAGCAGTGTTGGGGACAGTGGCTACACCTTC. This codes for CASSVGDSGYTF.

This clone was seen once. CDR3 nucleotide sequence: TGTGCCAGCTCACCCCGGGGGGTGGCCCCATACGAGCAGTACTTC. It is translated as CASSPRGVAPYEQYF. The chain joins TRBV18 to TRBJ2-7, with 7 bases lining up with TRBD2. Germline V gene sequence: CDR1 KGHSH, CDR2 LQKENI. Losses at the gene ends were 3 bases for V and 4 bases for J; bases not matched to a gene: 9. CDR3 length: 15 residues.

The rearrangement joins TRBV10-2 to TRBJ2-2, with 11 bases fitting TRBD2. CDR3 length equals 16 residues. V was pared by 6 bases and J by 8 bases, with 11 bases of the junction left unmatched. Germline assignment: CDR1 WSHSY and CDR2 SAAADI. The CDR3 nucleotides read TGCGCCAGCAGGCTAGCGGGGGGTCCTCAAAGGGGGGAGCTGTTTTTT. Residues: CASRLAGGPQRGELFF.

The rearrangement links TRBV5-6 to TRBJ1-4; 9 bases map to TRBD1. V shed 0 bases, J shed 8 bases, and the junction held 5 bases outside the gene matches. The CDR3 runs 15 residues. Per the germline V gene, CDR1 is SGHDT and CDR2 is YYEEEE. CDR3 protein: CASSLGTGVFEKLFF. CDR3 DNA sequence: TGTGCCAGCAGCTTGGGGACAGGGGTTTTCGAAAAACTGTTTTTT. The entire variable domain, with the rest obtained from reference TRBV5-6 and TRBJ1-4, is as follows: DAGVTQSPTHLIKTRGQQVTLRCSPKSGHDTVSWYQQALGQGPQFIFQYYEEEERQRGNFPDRFSGHQFPNYSSELNVNALLLGDSALYLCASSLGTGVFEKLFFGSGTQLSVL.

In its sample, this clone was seen once. The chain employs TRBV7-9 and TRBJ2-3; TRBD2 matches 8 bases. Germline assignment: CDR1 SEHNR and CDR2 FQNEAQ (reference sequence). The CDR3 has 16 residues. V shed 3 bases and J 2 bases; nucleotides not matched to a gene: 7. The CDR3 nucleotides are TGTGCCAGCAGCTTGAATAGCGGGGCCTACACAGATACGCAGTATTTT. It codes for CASSLNSGAYTDTQYF.

V and J are TRBV12-3 or TRBV12-4 and TRBJ1-2; possible D gene TRBD1, 5 bases. With 5 bases removed from V and 6 bases from J, the gap between germline ends came to 13 bases. The CDR3 runs 13 residues. The CDR3 bases are TGTGCCAGCAGTCTCCTACTCAGGGATGGCTACACCTTC. Encoded protein: CASSLLLRDGYTF.

The chain uses TRBV6-6 and TRBJ2-7, with D possibly being TRBD1 (6 bases). Germline lookup yields CDR1 MNHNY and CDR2 SVGAGI (reference sequence). V was trimmed by 5 bases and J by 2 bases, leaving 10 bases between them. This CDR3 comprises 13 residues. CDR3 sequence: CASSKDSPYEQYF. CDR3 bases: TGTGCCAGCAGTAAGGACAGCCCCTACGAGCAGTACTTC.

The chain carries TRBV6-1 and TRBJ1-1; D uncertain. The germline gives CDR1 MNHNS, CDR2 SASEGT. Trimming cost V 1 base and J 4 bases, with 13 bases left between them. The CDR3 consists of 15 residues. For the CDR3, the DNA is TGTGCCAGCAGTGAAGGATCAGGCTACAGCACTGAAGCTTTCTTT. This gives the protein CASSEGSGYSTEAFF.

The rearrangement uses TRBV9 and TRBJ2-7; 11 bases are shared with TRBD2. This CDR3 has 15 amino acids. V was clipped by 2 bases and J by 3 bases; unmatched bases: 4. Germline CDR1 reads SGDLS; CDR2 reads YYNGEE. Here the CDR3 DNA reads TGTGCCAGCAGCGTTCTAGCGGGGGGAAACTACGAGCAGTACTTC. It translates to CASSVLAGGNYEQYF.

V usage is TRBV27 and J usage is TRBJ2-3; 10 nucleotides match TRBD2. Germline CDR1 is MNHEY and CDR2 is SMNVEV (reference sequence). The CDR3 extends over 17 amino acids. V lost 1 base and J lost 6; bases outside the gene matches: 10. CDR3 in DNA: TGTGCCAGCAGTTTATTACTAGCGGGGCCCTTGGGTGATACGCAGTATTTT. Its protein is CASSLLLAGPLGDTQYF.

This clone was detected once. The J gene is TRBJ1-2, the V gene TRBV2; 7 bases match TRBD1. CDR1 is SNHLY and CDR2 is FYNNEI in the germline V gene. V lost 7 bases, J lost 4 bases, and 21 bases stayed unmatched. The CDR3 is made up of 18 amino acids. This CDR3 reads CASKERGWGQGGSYGYTF. Written as DNA, the CDR3 is TGTGCCAGCAAAGAGAGAGGTTGGGGGCAGGGGGGATCCTATGGCTACACCTTC.

The CDR3 DNA is TGTGCCAGCAGCTTAGCGGAGGGGGCTTCCTACGAGCAGTACTTC. This sequence encodes CASSLAEGASYEQYF. The rearrangement joins TRBV7-8 to TRBJ2-7, with D perhaps TRBD1 (7 bases). The V end was cut by 0 bases, the J end by 1 base, with 10 bases between. Germline lookup yields CDR1 SGHVS and CDR2 FQNEAQ. The CDR3 extends over 15 amino acids.

The rearrangement uses TRBV18 and TRBJ1-1, with 8 bases fitting TRBD1. J gave up 0 bases and V 4 bases, and 4 bases lay outside the gene matches. The CDR3 is made up of 15 amino acids. Germline loops: CDR1 KGHSH, CDR2 LQKENI. CDR3 amino acids: CASSLRTGLNTEAFF. The CDR3 bases are TGTGCCAGCTCACTACGGACAGGGTTGAACACTGAAGCTTTCTTT.